One TCR beta chain is described in this entry. Its antigen is unknown. This sample is part of a study of cytomegalovirus exposure and HLA in healthy donors. Study at large: It was reported in a later analysis that the 90 to 150 validation repertoires used the same platform as the 666 first-cohort repertoires.

V lost 2 bases, J lost 7 bases, and 8 bases lay in between. This CDR3 region has 12 residues. From germline, CDR1 is MNHEY and CDR2 SVGAGI. Overall study results and limits: According to the study, 160 or so TCR beta chains were cytomegalovirus-associated. TCR clusters originating in the first cohort tended to co-occur in the approximately 120 validation repertoires, according to a later analysis. A classifier reportedly called cytomegalovirus status with high sensitivity and specificity.

Clones were read by immunoSEQ multiplex PCR, and TCRdb kept only the in-frame ones, dropping some. This table has some 190,000 clones, 86% appearing once. This chain joins TRBV6-5 and TRBJ1-1; TRBD1 might be the D (6 bases). This sequence was found in a woman under 30 in good health and CMV-seronegative. Sequenced material: PBMCs. The CDR3 nucleotides read TGTGCCAGCAGTTACGCACAGGGTGAAGCTTTCTTT. This gives the protein CASSYAQGEAFF.